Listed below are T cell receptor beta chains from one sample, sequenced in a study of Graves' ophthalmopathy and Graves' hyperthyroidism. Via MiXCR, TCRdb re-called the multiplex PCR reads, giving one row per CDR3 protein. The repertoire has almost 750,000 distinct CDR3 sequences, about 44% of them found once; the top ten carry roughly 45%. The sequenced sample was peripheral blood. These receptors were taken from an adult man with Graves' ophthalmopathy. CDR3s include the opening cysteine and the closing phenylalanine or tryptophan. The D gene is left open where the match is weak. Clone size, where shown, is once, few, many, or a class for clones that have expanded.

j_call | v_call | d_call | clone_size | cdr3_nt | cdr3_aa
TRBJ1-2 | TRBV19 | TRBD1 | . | TGTGCCAGTAGTATAGAGGTGAGACAGGGCTATGGCTACACCTTC | CASSIEVRQGYGYTF
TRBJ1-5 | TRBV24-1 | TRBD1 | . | TGTGCCACCAGGGGGGCAGGGACAGGGGATCAGCCCCAGCATTTT | CATRGAGTGDQPQHF
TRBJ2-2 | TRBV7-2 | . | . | TGTGCCAGCAGCCCCCGACTAGACTCCGGGGAGCTGTTTTTT | CASSPRLDSGELFF
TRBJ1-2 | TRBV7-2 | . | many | TGTGCCAGCAGCTACGGGCCGGGGGCGGACTATGGCTACACCTTC | CASSYGPGADYGYTF
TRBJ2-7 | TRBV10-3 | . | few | TGTGCCAGCTCACCAGCTCAGGGAGTGCAGTACTTC | CASSPAQGVQYF
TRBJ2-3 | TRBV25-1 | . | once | TGTGCCAGCAGTTACAGCGCGCCGGGAGTGTCATCAGATACGCAGTATTTT | CASSYSAPGVSSDTQYF
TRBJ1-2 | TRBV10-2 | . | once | TGTGCCAACCCAACGGAGCACTATGGCTACACCTTC | CANPTEHYGYTF
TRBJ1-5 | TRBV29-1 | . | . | TGCAGCGTTGAAGGACAGCCCCAGCATTTT | CSVEGQPQHF
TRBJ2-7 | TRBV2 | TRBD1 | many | TGTGCCAGCACCGGGACAGGCTACGAGCAGTACTTC | CASTGTGYEQYF
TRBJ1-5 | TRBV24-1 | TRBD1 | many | TGTGCCAGCAGCCCAGGGACAGGGGATCAGCCCCAGCATTTT | CASSPGTGDQPQHF
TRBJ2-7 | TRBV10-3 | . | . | TGTGCCATCAGTGGGTCGCCTTCCTACGAGCAGTACTTC | CAISGSPSYEQYF
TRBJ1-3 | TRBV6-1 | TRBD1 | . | TGTGCCAGCAGTGCGTCAGGGGGTAACTATGGCTACACCATATATTTT | CASSASGGNYGYTIYF
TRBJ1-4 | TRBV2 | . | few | TGTGCCAGCAGTTACCTGGGGAGTGCAACTAATGAAAAACTGTTTTTT | CASSYLGSATNEKLFF
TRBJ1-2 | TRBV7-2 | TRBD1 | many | TGTGCCAGCAGTACGGGACAGGGGGTAAACTATGGCTACACCTTC | CASSTGQGVNYGYTF
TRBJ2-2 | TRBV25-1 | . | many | TGTGCCAGCAGTGAAGGTGGTTCGTACACCGGGGAGCTGTTTTTT | CASSEGGSYTGELFF
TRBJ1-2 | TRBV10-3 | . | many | TGTGCCATCAGAGGGACCTATGGCTACACCTTC | CAIRGTYGYTF
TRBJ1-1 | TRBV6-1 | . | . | TGTGCCAACCGTGTTAAGGGGGACACTGAAGCTTTCTTT | CANRVKGDTEAFF
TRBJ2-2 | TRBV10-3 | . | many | TGTGCCATGTATGGACAGAACACCGGGGAGCTGTTTTTT | CAMYGQNTGELFF
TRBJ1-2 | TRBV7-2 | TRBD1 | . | TGCGCCAGCAGCCAAGTTGGTAGCACAGGGGGCATTTACTATGGCTACACCTTC | CASSQVGSTGGIYYGYTF
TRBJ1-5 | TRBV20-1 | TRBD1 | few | TGCAGTGCTCTAGACAGGGTCATGTACGAGCATTTT | CSALDRVMYEHF
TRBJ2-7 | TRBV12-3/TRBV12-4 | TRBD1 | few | TGTGCCAGCAGGATAGACAGGGGGAGAGACTACGAGCAGTACTTC | CASRIDRGRDYEQYF
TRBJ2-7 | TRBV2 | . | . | TGTGCCAGCACCAACACCAGGGGAACCTACGAGCAGTACTTC | CASTNTRGTYEQYF
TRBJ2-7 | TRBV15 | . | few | TGTGCCACCAGCAGAGGCGTTTCCGAGCAGTACTTC | CATSRGVSEQYF
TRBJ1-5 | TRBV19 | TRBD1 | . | TGTGCCAGTAGTGCGACAGGGTATGGCAATCAGCCCCAGCATTTT | CASSATGYGNQPQHF
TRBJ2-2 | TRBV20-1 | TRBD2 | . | TGCAGTGCCGTCATCGGGACTAGCGGGACCGGGGAGCTGTTTTTT | CSAVIGTSGTGELFF
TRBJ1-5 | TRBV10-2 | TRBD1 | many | TGCGCCAGCAGTGAGAGATCAGGGGGCCTTCATCAGCCCCAGCATTTT | CASSERSGGLHQPQHF
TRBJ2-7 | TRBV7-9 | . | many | TGTGCCAGCAGGTCGGAGGGCTCCTACGAGCAGTACTTC | CASRSEGSYEQYF
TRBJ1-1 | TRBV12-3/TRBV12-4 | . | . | TGTGCCAGCAGTGTGGGACAATTAACCGCTGAAGCTTTCTTT | CASSVGQLTAEAFF
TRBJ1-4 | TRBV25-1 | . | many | TGTGCCAGCAGTTCGCAGGGTCTGGGGGATGAAAAACTGTTTTTT | CASSSQGLGDEKLFF
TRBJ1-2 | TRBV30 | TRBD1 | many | TGTGCCTGGAGTAAGGGACAGGCTAACTATGGCTACACCTTC | CAWSKGQANYGYTF
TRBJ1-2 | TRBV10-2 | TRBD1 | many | TGCGCCAGCAGTGAGTCGGGACAGGGGCGGCACTATGGCTACACCTTC | CASSESGQGRHYGYTF
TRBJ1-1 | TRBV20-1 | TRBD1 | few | TGCAGTGTGTGGGGTCCAGGGGGGACTGAAGCTTTCTTT | CSVWGPGGTEAFF
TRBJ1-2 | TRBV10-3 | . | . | TGTGCCATCCAGGGCCAGAACTATGGCTACACCTTC | CAIQGQNYGYTF
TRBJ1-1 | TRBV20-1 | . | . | TGCAGTGCTAGTGGGGGTCAGGGGAACACTGAAGCTTTCTTT | CSASGGQGNTEAFF
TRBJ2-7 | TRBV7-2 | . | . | TGTGCCAGCAGCTCCCAGGGGCTTCTGGGGGAGCAGTACTTC | CASSSQGLLGEQYF